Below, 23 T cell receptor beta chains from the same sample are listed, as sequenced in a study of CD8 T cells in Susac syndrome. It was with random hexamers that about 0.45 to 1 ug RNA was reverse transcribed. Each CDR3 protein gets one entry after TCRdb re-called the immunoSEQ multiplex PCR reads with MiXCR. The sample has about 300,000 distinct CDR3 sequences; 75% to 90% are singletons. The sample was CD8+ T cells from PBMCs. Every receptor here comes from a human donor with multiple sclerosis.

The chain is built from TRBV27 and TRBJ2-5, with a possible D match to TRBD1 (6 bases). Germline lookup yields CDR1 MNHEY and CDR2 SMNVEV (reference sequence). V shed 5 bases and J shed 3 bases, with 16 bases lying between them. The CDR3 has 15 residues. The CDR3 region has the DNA TGTGCCAGCAGTACCCGACGCCGGACAGAAGAGACCCAGTACTTC. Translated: CASSTRRRTEETQYF.

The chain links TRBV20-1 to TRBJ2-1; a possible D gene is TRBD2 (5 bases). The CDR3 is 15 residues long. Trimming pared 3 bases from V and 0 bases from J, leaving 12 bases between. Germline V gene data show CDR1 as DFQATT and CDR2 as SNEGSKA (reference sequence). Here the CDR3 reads CSASNGVSSYNEQFF. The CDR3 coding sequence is TGCAGTGCTAGTAACGGGGTAAGCTCCTACAATGAGCAGTTCTTC.

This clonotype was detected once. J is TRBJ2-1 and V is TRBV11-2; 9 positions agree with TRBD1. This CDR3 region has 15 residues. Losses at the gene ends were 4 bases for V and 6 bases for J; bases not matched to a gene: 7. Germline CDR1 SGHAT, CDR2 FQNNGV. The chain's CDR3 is CASSWFPDRGNEQFF. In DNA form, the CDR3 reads TGTGCCAGCAGCTGGTTCCCGGACAGGGGCAATGAGCAGTTCTTC.

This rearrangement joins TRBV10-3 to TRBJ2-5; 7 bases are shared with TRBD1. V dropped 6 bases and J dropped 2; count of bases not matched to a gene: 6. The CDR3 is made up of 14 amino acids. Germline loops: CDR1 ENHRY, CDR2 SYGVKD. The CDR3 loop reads CAIRSDRAQETQYF. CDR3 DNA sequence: TGTGCCATCAGATCCGACAGGGCTCAAGAGACCCAGTACTTC.

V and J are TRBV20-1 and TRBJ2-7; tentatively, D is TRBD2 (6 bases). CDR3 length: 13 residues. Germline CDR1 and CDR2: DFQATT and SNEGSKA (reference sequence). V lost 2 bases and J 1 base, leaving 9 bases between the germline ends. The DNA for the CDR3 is TGCAGTGCTAGAATGCTAGCGTCCTACGAGCAGTACTTC. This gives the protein CSARMLASYEQYF.

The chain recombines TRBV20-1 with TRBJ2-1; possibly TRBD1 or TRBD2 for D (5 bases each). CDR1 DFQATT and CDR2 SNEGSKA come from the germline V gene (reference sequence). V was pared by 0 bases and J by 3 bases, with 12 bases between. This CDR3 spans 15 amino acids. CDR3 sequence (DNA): TGCAGTGCTAGAGAGGGGCCGGGGAGCTACAATGAGCAGTTCTTC. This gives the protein CSAREGPGSYNEQFF.

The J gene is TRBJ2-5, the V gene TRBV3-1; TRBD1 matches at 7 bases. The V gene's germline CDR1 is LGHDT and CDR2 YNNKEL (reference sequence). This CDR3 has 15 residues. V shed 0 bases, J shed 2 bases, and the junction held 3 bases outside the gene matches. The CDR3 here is CASSQDDREQETQYF. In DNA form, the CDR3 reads TGTGCCAGCAGCCAAGACGACAGGGAACAAGAGACCCAGTACTTC.

The CDR3 DNA reads as TGTGCCAGCAGCGGGGACAGGGCTTTTGAAGCTTTCTTT. It specifies CASSGDRAFEAFF. The chain combines TRBV9 with TRBJ1-1, with 9 positions matching TRBD1. The CDR3 is 13 residues long. J lost 7 bases, V lost 3 bases, and 4 bases had no gene match. Per the germline V gene, CDR1 is SGDLS and CDR2 is YYNGEE.

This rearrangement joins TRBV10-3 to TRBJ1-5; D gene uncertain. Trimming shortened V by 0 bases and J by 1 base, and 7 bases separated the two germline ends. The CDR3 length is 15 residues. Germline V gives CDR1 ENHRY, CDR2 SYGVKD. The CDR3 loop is CAISESGWSNQPQHF. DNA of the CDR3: TGTGCCATCAGTGAGTCTGGGTGGAGCAATCAGCCCCAGCATTTT.

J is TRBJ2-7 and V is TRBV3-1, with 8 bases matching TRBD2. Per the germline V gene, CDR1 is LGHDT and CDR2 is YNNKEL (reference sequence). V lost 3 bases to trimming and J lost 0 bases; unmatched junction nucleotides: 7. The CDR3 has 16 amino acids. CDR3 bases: TGTGCCAGCAGCCAGCTAGCGGGTACCTTCTCCTACGAGCAGTACTTC. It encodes CASSQLAGTFSYEQYF.

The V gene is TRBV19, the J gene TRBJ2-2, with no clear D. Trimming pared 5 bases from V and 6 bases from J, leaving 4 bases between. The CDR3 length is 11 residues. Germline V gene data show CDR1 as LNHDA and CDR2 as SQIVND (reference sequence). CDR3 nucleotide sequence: TGTGCCAGTAGTCGTCCCGGGGAGCTGTTTTTT. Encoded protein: CASSRPGELFF.

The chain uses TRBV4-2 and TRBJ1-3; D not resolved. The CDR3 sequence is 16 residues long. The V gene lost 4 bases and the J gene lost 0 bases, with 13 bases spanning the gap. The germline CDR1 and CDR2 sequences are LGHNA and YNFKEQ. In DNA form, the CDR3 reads TGTGCCAGCAGCCCGGGTGTAGGGCTCTCTGGAAACACCATATATTTT. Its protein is CASSPGVGLSGNTIYF.

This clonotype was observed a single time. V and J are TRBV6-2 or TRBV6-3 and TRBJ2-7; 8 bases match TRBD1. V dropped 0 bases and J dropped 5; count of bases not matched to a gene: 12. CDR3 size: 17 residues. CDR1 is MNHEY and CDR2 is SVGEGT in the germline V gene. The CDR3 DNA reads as TGTGCCAGCAGTTACTCCGAAACCGGACAGGGATCCCACGAGCAGTACTTC. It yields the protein CASSYSETGQGSHEQYF.

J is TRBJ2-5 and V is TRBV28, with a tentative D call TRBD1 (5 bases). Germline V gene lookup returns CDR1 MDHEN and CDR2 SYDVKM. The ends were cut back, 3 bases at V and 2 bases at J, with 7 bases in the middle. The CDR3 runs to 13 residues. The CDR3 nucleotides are TGTGCCAGCAGTTTCCAGGGTCAAGAGACCCAGTACTTC. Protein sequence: CASSFQGQETQYF.

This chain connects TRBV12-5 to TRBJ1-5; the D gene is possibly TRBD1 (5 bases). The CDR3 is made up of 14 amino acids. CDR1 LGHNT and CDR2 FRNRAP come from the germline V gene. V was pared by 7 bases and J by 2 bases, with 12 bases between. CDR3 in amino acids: CASVRDSRNQPQHF. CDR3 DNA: TGTGCTAGTGTCAGGGACTCCCGCAATCAGCCCCAGCATTTT.

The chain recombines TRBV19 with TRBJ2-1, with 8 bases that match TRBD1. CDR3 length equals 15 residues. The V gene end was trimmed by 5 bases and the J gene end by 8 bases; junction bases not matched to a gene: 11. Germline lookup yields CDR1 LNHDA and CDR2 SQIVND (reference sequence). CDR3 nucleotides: TGTGCCAGTAGTCCCGGACAGGGAATGAGCCATGAGCAGTTCTTC. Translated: CASSPGQGMSHEQFF. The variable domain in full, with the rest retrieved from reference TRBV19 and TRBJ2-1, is DGGITQSPKYLFRKEGQNVTLSCEQNLNHDAMYWYRQDPGQGLRLIYYSQIVNDFQKGDIAEGYSVSREKKESFPLTVTSAQKNPTAFYLCASSPGQGMSHEQFFGPGTRLTVL.

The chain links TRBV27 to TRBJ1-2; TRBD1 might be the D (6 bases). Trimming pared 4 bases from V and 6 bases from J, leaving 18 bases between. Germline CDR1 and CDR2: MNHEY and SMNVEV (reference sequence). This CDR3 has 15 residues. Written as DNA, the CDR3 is TGTGCCAGCAGTTCGCTGCCCACAGGGAACCATGGCTACACCTTC. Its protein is CASSSLPTGNHGYTF.

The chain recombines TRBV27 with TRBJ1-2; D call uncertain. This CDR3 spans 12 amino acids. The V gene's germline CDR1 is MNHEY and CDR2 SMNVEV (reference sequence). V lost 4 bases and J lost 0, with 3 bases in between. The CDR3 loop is CASSSTNYGYTF. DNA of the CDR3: TGTGCCAGCAGTTCAACTAACTATGGCTACACCTTC.

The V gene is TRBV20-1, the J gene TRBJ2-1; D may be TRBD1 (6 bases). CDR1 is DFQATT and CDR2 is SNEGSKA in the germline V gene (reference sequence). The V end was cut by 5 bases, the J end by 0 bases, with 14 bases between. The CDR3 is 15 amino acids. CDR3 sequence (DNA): TGCAGTGCTGCCCACACAGGGAGCTCCTACAATGAGCAGTTCTTC. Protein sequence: CSAAHTGSSYNEQFF.

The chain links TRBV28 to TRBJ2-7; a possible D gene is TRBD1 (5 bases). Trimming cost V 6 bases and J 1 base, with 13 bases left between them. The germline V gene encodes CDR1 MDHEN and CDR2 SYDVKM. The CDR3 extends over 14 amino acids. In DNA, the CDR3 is TGTGCCAGCAGCAAACTGACAGAGTCCTACGAGCAGTACTTC. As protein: CASSKLTESYEQYF.

The CDR3 bases are TGTGCCAGTAGTGTGTCCACAGGAACGAGGAACACTGAAGCTTTCTTT. Amino acid sequence: CASSVSTGTRNTEAFF. This rearrangement joins TRBV19 to TRBJ1-1; weak D call: TRBD1 (5 bases). CDR3 length equals 16 residues. The ends were cut back, 5 bases at V and 1 base at J, with 17 bases in the middle. Germline V gene lookup returns CDR1 LNHDA and CDR2 SQIVND (reference sequence).

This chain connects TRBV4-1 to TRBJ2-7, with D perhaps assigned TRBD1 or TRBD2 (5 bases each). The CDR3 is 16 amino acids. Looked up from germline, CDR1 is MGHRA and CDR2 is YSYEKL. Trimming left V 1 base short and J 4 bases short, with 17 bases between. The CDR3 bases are TGCGCCAGCAGCCAAGCAGAGGGGCAGGGTGGGTACGAGCAGTACTTC. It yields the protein CASSQAEGQGGYEQYF.

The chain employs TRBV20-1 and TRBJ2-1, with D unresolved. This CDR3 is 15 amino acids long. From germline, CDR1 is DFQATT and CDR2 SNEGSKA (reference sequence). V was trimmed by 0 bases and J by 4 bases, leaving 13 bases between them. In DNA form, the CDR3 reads TGCAGTGCTAGAGAATACCATGGGCCTTACAATGAGCAGTTCTTC. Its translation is CSAREYHGPYNEQFF.